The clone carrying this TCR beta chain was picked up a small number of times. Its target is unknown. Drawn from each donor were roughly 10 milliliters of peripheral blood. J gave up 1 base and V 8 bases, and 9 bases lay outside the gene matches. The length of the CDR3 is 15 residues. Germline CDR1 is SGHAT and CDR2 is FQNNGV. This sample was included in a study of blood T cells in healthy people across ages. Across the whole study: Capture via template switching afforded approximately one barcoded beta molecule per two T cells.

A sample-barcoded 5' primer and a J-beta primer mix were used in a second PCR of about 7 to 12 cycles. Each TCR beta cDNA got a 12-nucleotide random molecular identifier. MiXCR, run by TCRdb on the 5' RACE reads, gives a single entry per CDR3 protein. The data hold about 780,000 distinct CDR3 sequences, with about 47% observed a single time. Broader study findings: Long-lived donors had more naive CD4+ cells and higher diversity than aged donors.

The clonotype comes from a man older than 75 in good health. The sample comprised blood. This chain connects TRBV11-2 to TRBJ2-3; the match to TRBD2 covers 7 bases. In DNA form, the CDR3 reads TGTGCCAGCTCGCGGCTCCGGGGGGGCACAGATACGCAGTATTTT. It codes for CASSRLRGGTDTQYF.